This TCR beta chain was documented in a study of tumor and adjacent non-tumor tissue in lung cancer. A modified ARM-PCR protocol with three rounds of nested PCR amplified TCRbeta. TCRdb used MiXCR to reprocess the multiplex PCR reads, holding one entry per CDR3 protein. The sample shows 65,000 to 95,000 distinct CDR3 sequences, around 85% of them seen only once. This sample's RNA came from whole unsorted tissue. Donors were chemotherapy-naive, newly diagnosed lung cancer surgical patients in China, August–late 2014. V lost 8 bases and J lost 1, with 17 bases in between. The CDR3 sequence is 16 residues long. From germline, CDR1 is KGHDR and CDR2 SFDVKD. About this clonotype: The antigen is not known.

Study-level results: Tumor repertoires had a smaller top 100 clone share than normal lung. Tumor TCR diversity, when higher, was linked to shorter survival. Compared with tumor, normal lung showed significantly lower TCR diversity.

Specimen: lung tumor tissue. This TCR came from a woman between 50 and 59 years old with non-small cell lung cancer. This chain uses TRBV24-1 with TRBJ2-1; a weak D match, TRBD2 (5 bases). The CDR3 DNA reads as TGTGCCACCATTAAGGCAAGCGGCAGATCCTACAATGAGCAGTTCTTC. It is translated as CATIKASGRSYNEQFF.